The clone carrying this TCR beta chain was seen ten or more times. What it recognizes is unknown. The TCR beta CDR3 regions underwent amplification using RNA transcripts as the source. Primed by the HTBI set, a first-round RT-PCR was run on the TCR CDR3. TCRdb re-derived calls from the multiplex PCR reads in MiXCR, one entry per CDR3 protein. The table has approximately 600,000 distinct CDR3 sequences, approximately 15% seen once; the top ten hold about 6.6%. PBMCs were sourced from around 10 ml fresh peripheral blood. This sample stems from a study of T cells in Graves' hyperthyroidism and ophthalmopathy. CDR1 and CDR2 (germline): SGHTA, FQGTGA. The CDR3 is 13 amino acids. Trimming took 0 bases from V and 6 from J; bases not matched to a gene: 1. General study results and limits: The model anticipated ophthalmopathy a median about six months pre-onset. The blood repertoire included most of the expanded thyroid clonotypes above 0.001.

The sequenced material came from blood. This clonotype was obtained from a woman between 18 and 29 years old with Graves' ophthalmopathy. This rearrangement joins TRBV7-3 to TRBJ1-2; the match to TRBD1 covers 7 bases. The chain's CDR3 is CASSLTGGDGYTF. The CDR3, as DNA: TGTGCCAGCAGCTTAACAGGGGGCGATGGCTACACCTTC.